These T cell receptor beta chains were read from a single sample in a study of cytomegalovirus exposure and HLA in healthy donors. Profiling relied on immunoSEQ multiplex PCR, and the TCRdb table lists in-frame clones only, not all of them. Here the sample spans 110,000 to 150,000 clones, about 90% being singletons. The source material was PBMCs. The receptor source for this set is a man aged 18-30 years in good health and CMV-seronegative. Both conserved end residues are part of each CDR3. Each record gives: clone size, J gene, V gene, D gene, CDR3 protein, CDR3 DNA. A D gene is named only where the DNA matches it firmly. Only part of the rows carry a size: once, few, many, or a class if the clone is expanded.

clone_size: NA
j_call: TRBJ2-1
v_call: TRBV7-2
d_call: TRBD2
cdr3_aa: CASSLAPLAGNEQFF
cdr3_nt: TGTGCCAGCAGCTTAGCGCCGCTAGCGGGAAATGAGCAGTTCTTC

clone_size: once
j_call: TRBJ2-7
v_call: TRBV4-1
d_call: TRBD2
cdr3_aa: CASSPMGGAYEQYF
cdr3_nt: TGCGCCAGCAGCCCAATGGGGGGGGCCTACGAGCAGTACTTC

clone_size: NA
j_call: TRBJ1-4
v_call: TRBV7-9
d_call: TRBD1
cdr3_aa: CASSQGEVGEKLFF
cdr3_nt: TGTGCCAGCAGCCAGGGGGAAGTAGGGGAAAAACTGTTTTTT

clone_size: NA
j_call: TRBJ1-1
v_call: TRBV5-6
d_call: NA
cdr3_aa: CASSRIYGGKGTEAFF
cdr3_nt: TGTGCCAGCAGCAGGATCTACGGGGGGAAAGGCACTGAAGCTTTCTTT

clone_size: NA
j_call: TRBJ2-7
v_call: TRBV9
d_call: NA
cdr3_aa: CASSQGWASSYEQYF
cdr3_nt: TGTGCCAGCAGCCAGGGCTGGGCCAGCTCCTACGAGCAGTACTTC

clone_size: NA
j_call: TRBJ2-3
v_call: TRBV7-2
d_call: TRBD2
cdr3_aa: CASSSSGGAQYF
cdr3_nt: TGTGCCAGCAGCTCTAGCGGGGGAGCGCAGTATTTT

clone_size: NA
j_call: TRBJ1-1
v_call: TRBV30
d_call: NA
cdr3_aa: CAWDGGYTEAFF
cdr3_nt: TGTGCCTGGGACGGGGGGTACACTGAAGCTTTCTTT

clone_size: NA
j_call: TRBJ2-1
v_call: TRBV9
d_call: TRBD2
cdr3_aa: CASSVAHSGTSGYNEQFF
cdr3_nt: TGTGCCAGCAGCGTAGCCCATTCCGGGACTAGCGGATACAATGAGCAGTTCTTC

clone_size: NA
j_call: TRBJ2-1
v_call: TRBV28
d_call: NA
cdr3_aa: CASSKGGSSYNEQFF
cdr3_nt: TGTGCCAGCAGTAAAGGGGGTAGCTCCTACAATGAGCAGTTCTTC

clone_size: NA
j_call: TRBJ2-3
v_call: TRBV9
d_call: TRBD1
cdr3_aa: CASSVRRGLGDTQYF
cdr3_nt: TGTGCCAGCAGCGTAAGAAGGGGGCTGGGGGATACGCAGTATTTT

clone_size: NA
j_call: TRBJ2-1
v_call: TRBV5-1
d_call: TRBD2
cdr3_aa: CASSFRGLALDEQFF
cdr3_nt: TGCGCCAGCAGCTTTCGGGGACTAGCGTTGGATGAGCAGTTCTTC

clone_size: NA
j_call: TRBJ2-5
v_call: TRBV18
d_call: NA
cdr3_aa: CASSPPGTRETQYF
cdr3_nt: TGTGCCAGCTCACCACCAGGTACTAGGGAGACCCAGTACTTC

clone_size: NA
j_call: TRBJ2-1
v_call: TRBV4-1
d_call: NA
cdr3_aa: CASSQHTDRREQFF
cdr3_nt: TGCGCCAGCAGCCAGCATACAGATCGGAGGGAGCAGTTCTTC

clone_size: NA
j_call: TRBJ2-5
v_call: TRBV7-8
d_call: TRBD1
cdr3_aa: CASSGRQGIRETQYF
cdr3_nt: TGTGCCAGCAGCGGAAGACAGGGTATTAGGGAGACCCAGTACTTC